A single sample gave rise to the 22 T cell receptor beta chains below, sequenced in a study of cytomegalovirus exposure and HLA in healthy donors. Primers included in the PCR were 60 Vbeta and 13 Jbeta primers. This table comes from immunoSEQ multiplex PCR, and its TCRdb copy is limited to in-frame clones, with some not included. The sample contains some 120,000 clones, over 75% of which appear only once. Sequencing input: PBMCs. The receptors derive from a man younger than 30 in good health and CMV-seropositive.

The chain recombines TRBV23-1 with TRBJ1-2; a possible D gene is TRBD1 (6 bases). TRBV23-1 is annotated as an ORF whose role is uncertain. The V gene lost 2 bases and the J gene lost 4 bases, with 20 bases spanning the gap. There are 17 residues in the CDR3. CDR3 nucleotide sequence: TGCGCCAGCAGTCAACAACAGGGTAACGTGTTGGCCTATGGCTACACCTTC. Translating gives CASSQQQGNVLAYGYTF.

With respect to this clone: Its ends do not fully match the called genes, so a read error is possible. For the CDR3, the DNA is TGTGCTAGCAGCTTAGCGCAGGGCCACAATGAGCAGTTCTTC. This encodes CASSLAQGHNEQFF. The V gene is TRBV7-7, the J gene TRBJ2-1; possibly TRBD1 or TRBD2 for D (5 bases each). This CDR3 is 14 amino acids long. Germline assignment: CDR1 SSHAT and CDR2 FNYEAQ (reference sequence).

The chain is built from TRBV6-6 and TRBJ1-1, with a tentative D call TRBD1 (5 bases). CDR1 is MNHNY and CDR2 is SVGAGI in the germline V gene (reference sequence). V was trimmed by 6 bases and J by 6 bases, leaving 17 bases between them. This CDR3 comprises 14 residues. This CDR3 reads CASRNRDSGAEAFF. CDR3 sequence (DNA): TGTGCCAGCAGAAACCGGGACTCAGGCGCTGAAGCTTTCTTT.

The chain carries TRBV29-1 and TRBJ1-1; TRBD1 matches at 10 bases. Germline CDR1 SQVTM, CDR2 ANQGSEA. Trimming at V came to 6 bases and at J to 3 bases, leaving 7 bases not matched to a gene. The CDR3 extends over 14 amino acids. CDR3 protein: CSVRGTGVYTEAFF. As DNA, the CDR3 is TGCAGCGTCCGAGGGACAGGGGTTTACACTGAAGCTTTCTTT.

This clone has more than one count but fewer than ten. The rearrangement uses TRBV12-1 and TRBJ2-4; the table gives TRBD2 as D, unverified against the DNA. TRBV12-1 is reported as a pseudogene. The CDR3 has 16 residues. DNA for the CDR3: TGTGCCAGCAGCTTTTCGGGTTTACTAGCCAAAAACAGTCAGTACTTC. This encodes CASSFSGLLAKNSQYF.

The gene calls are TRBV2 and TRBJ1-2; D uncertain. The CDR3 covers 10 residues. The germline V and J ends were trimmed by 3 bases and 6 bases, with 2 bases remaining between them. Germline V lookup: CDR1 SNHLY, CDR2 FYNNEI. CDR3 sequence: CASSDNGYTF. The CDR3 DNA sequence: TGTGCCAGCAGTGACAATGGCTACACCTTC.

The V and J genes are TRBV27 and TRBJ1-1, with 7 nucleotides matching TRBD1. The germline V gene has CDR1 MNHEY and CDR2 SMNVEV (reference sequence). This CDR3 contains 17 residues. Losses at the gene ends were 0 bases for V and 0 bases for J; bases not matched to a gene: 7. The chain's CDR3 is CASSLSPRTGLNTEAFF. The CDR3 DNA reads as TGTGCCAGCAGTTTATCCCCACGGACAGGACTGAACACTGAAGCTTTCTTT.

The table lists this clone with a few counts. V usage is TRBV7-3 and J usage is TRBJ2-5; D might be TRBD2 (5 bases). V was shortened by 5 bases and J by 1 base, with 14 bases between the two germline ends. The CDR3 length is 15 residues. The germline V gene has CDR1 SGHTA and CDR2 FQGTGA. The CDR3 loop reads CASSPGGPGQETQYF. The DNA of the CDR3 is TGTGCCAGCAGCCCGGGCGGGCCTGGCCAAGAGACCCAGTACTTC.

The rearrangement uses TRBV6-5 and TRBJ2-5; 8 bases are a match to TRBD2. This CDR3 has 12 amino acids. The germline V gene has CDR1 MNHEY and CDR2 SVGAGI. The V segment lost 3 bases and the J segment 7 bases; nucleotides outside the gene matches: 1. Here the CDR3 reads CASSYTSGTQYF. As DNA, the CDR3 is TGTGCCAGCAGTTATACTAGCGGGACCCAGTACTTC.

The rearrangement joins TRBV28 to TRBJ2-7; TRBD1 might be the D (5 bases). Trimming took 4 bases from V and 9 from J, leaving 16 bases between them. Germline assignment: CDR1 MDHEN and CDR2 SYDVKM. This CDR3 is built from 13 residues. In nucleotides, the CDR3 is TGTGCCAGCAGTTCCTGGTCCCCCAGGGTGCAGTACTTC. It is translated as CASSSWSPRVQYF.

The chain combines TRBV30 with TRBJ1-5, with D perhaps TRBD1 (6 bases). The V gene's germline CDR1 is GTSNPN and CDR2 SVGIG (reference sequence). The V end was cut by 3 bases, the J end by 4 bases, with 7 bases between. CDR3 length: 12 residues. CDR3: CAWSRGNQPQHF. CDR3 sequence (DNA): TGTGCCTGGAGCAGGGGTAATCAGCCCCAGCATTTT.

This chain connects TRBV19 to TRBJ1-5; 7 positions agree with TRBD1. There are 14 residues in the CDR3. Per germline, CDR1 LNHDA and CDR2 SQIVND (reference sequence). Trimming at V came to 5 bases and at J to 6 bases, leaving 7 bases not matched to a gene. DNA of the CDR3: TGTGCCAGTAGTGATAGACAGGGAGGTCAGCCCCAGCATTTT. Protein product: CASSDRQGGQPQHF. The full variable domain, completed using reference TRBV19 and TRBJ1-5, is DGGITQSPKYLFRKEGQNVTLSCEQNLNHDAMYWYRQDPGQGLRLIYYSQIVNDFQKGDIAEGYSVSREKKESFPLTVTSAQKNPTAFYLCASSDRQGGQPQHFGDGTRLSIL.

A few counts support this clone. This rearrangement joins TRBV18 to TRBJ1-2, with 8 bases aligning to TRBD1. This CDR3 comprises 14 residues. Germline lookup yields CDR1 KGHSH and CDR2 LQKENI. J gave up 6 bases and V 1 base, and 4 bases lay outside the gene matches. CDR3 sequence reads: CASSPRQGSDGYTF. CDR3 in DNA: TGTGCCAGCTCACCACGACAGGGGAGCGATGGCTACACCTTC.

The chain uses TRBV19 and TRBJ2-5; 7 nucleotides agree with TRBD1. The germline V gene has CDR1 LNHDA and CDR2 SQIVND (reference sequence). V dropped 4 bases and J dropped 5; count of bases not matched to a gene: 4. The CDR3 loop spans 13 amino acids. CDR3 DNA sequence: TGTGCCAGTAGTAGAGGGGGCCGGGAGACCCAGTACTTC. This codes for CASSRGGRETQYF.

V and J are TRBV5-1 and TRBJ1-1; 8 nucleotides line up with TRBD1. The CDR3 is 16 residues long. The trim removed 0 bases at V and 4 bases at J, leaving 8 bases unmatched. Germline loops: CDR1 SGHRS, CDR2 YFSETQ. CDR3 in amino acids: CASSLADRGSGTEAFF. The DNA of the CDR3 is TGCGCCAGCAGCTTGGCCGACAGGGGATCCGGCACTGAAGCTTTCTTT.

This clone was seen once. The CDR3 DNA reads as TGTGCCAGCAGTTTATCTACAGGGTATCAGCCCCAGCATTTT. Translation: CASSLSTGYQPQHF. This sequence joins TRBV27 and TRBJ1-5; D possibly corresponds to TRBD1 (6 bases). The CDR3 runs 14 residues. Trimming stripped 0 bases from V and 5 bases from J, with 8 bases between. Germline loops: CDR1 MNHEY, CDR2 SMNVEV (reference sequence).

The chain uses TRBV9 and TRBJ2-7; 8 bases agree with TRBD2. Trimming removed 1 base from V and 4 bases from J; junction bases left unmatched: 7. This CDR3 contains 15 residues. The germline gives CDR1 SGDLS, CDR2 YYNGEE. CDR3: CASSVSPSGSYEQYF. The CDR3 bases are TGTGCCAGCAGCGTATCGCCTAGCGGGTCGTACGAGCAGTACTTC. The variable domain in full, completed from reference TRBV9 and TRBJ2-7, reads DSGVTQTPKHLITATGQRVTLRCSPRSGDLSVYWYQQSLDQGLQFLIQYYNGEERAKGNILERFSAQQFPDLHSELNLSSLELGDSALYFCASSVSPSGSYEQYFGPGTRLTVT.

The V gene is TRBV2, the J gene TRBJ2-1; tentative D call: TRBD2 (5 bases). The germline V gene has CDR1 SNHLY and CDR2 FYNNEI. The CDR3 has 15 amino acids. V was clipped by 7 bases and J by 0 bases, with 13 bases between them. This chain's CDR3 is CASKYEGFSYNEQFF. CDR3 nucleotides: TGTGCCAGCAAGTACGAGGGATTCTCCTACAATGAGCAGTTCTTC.

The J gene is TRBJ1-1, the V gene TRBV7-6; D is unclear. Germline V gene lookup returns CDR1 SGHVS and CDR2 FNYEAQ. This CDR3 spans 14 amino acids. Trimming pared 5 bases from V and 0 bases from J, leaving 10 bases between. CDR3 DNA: TGTGCCAGCAGCCTCGATGAGATGAACACTGAAGCTTTCTTT. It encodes CASSLDEMNTEAFF.

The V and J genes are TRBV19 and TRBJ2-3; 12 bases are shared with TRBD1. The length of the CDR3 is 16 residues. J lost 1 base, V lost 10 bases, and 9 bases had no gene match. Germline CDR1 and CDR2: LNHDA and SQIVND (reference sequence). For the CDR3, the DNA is TGTGCCACTAAGATGGGACAGGGGGCGCGCACAGATACGCAGTATTTT. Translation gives CATKMGQGARTDTQYF.

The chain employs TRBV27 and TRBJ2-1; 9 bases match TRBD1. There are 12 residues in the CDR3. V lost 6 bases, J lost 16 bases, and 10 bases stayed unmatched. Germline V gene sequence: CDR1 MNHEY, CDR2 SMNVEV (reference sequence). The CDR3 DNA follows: TGTGCCAGCAGCTCCGGACAGGGGTTTCGATTCTTC. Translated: CASSSGQGFRFF.

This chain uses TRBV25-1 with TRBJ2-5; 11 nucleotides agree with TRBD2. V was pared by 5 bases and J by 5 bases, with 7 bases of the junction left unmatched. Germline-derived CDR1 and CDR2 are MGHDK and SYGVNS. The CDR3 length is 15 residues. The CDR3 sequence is CASSLLAGAGETQYF. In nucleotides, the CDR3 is TGTGCCAGCAGTCTACTAGCGGGAGCGGGGGAGACCCAGTACTTC.